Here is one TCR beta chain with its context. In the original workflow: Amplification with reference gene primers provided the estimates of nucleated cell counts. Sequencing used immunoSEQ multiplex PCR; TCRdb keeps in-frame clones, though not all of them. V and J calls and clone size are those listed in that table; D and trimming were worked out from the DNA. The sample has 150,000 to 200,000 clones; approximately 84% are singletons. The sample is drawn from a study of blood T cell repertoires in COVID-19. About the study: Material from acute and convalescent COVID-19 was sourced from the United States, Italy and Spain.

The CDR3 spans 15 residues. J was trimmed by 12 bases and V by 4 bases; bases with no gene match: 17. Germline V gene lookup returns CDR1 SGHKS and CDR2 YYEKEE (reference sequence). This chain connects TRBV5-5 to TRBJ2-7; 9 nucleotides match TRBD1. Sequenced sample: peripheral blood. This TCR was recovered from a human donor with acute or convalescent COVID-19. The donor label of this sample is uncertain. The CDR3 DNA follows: TGTGCCAGCAGCCGGTCGGACAGGGGCAACCTAGGGGCGTACTTC. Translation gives CASSRSDRGNLGAYF.